This T cell receptor beta chain originates from a study of blood T cell repertoires in COVID-19. Turning to the study itself: Nucleic acid was either cDNA or gDNA, and it came from T cells, B-cell-depleted T cells, or PBMCs.

Per the original methods: Estimation of nucleated cell counts relied on the amplification of reference gene primers. This table comes from immunoSEQ multiplex PCR, and its TCRdb copy is limited to in-frame clones, with some not included. The D gene and trimming were derived from the DNA, and the V and J assignments and clone size from that table. The data contain some 99,000 clones, 75% to 90% of them singletons. V was cut by 0 bases and J by 7 bases, with 12 bases left in between. The CDR3 has 15 residues. Germline V gene sequence: CDR1 MGHRA, CDR2 YSYEKL. This receptor was identified in a woman between 45 and 60 years old with acute or convalescent COVID-19. The chain employs TRBV4-1 and TRBJ2-2; perhaps TRBD2 as D (5 bases). The sample taken for sequencing was peripheral blood. The CDR3 here is CASSQEVAGGGELFF. In DNA form, the CDR3 reads TGCGCCAGCAGCCAAGAGGTTGCGGGTGGCGGGGAGCTGTTTTTT.